Shown below are 13 T cell receptor beta chains from a single sample sequenced in a study of blood T cells in healthy people across ages. Primed by a sample-barcoded 5' primer and a J-beta primer mix, a second PCR proceeded for 7 to 11 cycles. TCRdb passed the 5' RACE reads through MiXCR, listing each CDR3 protein once. The data show around 700,000 distinct CDR3 sequences, with approximately 25% seen just once and just under 9.5% held by the top ten. The data also belong to a second study, concerning T cells of mothers and their children.

Sequences were obtained from blood. Every receptor here comes from a boy aged 5-17 years in good health.

With respect to this clonotype: This CDR3 fails to terminate in the conserved phenylalanine or tryptophan, so it likely reflects a read error. V and J are TRBV20-1 and TRBJ2-5; TRBD2 matches at 14 bases. The CDR3 loop spans 16 amino acids. Germline V lookup: CDR1 DFQATT, CDR2 SNEGSKA (reference sequence). With 6 bases clipped from V and 2 bases from J, the junction kept 8 bases outside the gene matches. This CDR3 is CSATGTSGRKQETQYI. The CDR3, as DNA: TGCAGTGCCACTGGGACTAGCGGGAGAAAGCAAGAGACCCAGTACATC.

This clonotype has a handful of counts. The rearrangement joins TRBV29-1 to TRBJ2-3, with 8 bases that match TRBD2. The CDR3 length is 13 residues. V was pared by 7 bases and J by 5 bases, with 8 bases of the junction left unmatched. The V gene's germline CDR1 is SQVTM and CDR2 ANQGSEA. The CDR3 nucleotides are TGCAGCGCCCGGGGGGGTTTCATAGATACGCAGTATTTT. Its translation: CSARGGFIDTQYF.

The gene calls are TRBV4-1 and TRBJ2-7; 8 bases match TRBD1. With 1 base clipped from V and 2 bases from J, the junction kept 4 bases outside the gene matches. Germline-derived CDR1 and CDR2 are MGHRA and YSYEKL. The CDR3 extends over 15 amino acids. CDR3 coding DNA: TGCGCCAGCAGCCAAGGGACAGGGCTTACCTACGAGCAGTACTTC. Translated, it gives CASSQGTGLTYEQYF.

The chain employs TRBV28 and TRBJ2-3; no reliable D call. CDR3 length: 15 amino acids. Germline CDR1 MDHEN, CDR2 SYDVKM. V gave up 1 base and J gave up 2 bases, with 10 bases separating them. CDR3 loop: CASSLLEGFTDTQYF. The CDR3 DNA follows: TGTGCCAGCAGTTTATTGGAAGGGTTCACAGATACGCAGTATTTT.

The chain's CDR3 is CASSVEGGGGNEQFF. In DNA form, the CDR3 reads TGTGCCAGCAGTGTTGAGGGGGGAGGGGGCAATGAGCAGTTCTTC. This chain joins TRBV6-1 and TRBJ2-1; D is possibly TRBD2 (7 bases). Deletions cut 4 bases from V and 6 bases from J, with 16 bases between. There are 15 residues in the CDR3. CDR1 is MNHNS and CDR2 is SASEGT in the germline V gene.

The chain combines TRBV10-3 with TRBJ2-5; D possibly corresponds to TRBD1 (6 bases). The CDR3 length is 13 residues. Between the trimmed V and J ends, which lost 6 bases and 2 bases, there was a span of 10 bases. In germline, CDR1 is ENHRY, CDR2 SYGVKD. CDR3 sequence (DNA): TGTGCCATCAGCGACCAGGGGCAAGAGACCCAGTACTTC. It yields the protein CAISDQGQETQYF.

This clonotype was counted many times. This chain connects TRBV11-3 to TRBJ2-1; 7 bases fit TRBD2. This CDR3 has 12 residues. The germline CDR1 and CDR2 sequences are SGHNT and YENEEA. V dropped 5 bases and J dropped 9; count of bases not matched to a gene: 4. Written as DNA, the CDR3 is TGTGCCAGCAGCCCCACGGGGGGTGAGCAGTTCTTC. It yields the protein CASSPTGGEQFF.

The V and J genes are TRBV7-2 and TRBJ2-7; D tentatively reads TRBD1 or TRBD2 (7 bases each). Trimming cost V 1 base and J 3 bases, with 13 bases left between them. Germline assignment: CDR1 SGHTA and CDR2 FQGNSA. The CDR3 extends over 15 amino acids. The CDR3 reads CASSLERDSLYEQYF. CDR3 sequence (DNA): TGTGCCAGCAGCTTAGAGCGGGACAGTCTCTACGAGCAGTACTTC. The full variable domain, its missing parts supplied by reference TRBV7-2 and TRBJ2-7, is GAGVSQSPSNKVTEKGKDVELRCDPISGHTALYWYRQSLGQGLEFLIYFQGNSAPDKSGLPSDRFSAERTGGSVSTLTIQRTQQEDSAVYLCASSLERDSLYEQYFGPGTRLTVT.

This chain's CDR3 is CASRWTGSMIGELFF. The CDR3 DNA reads as TGTGCCAGCAGATGGACAGGGTCAATGATCGGGGAGCTGTTTTTT. The chain couples TRBV27 to TRBJ2-2; TRBD1 matches 8 bases. CDR1 MNHEY and CDR2 SMNVEV come from the germline V gene (reference sequence). The junction had 10 bases not matched to a gene; V was cut back by 6 bases and J by 7 bases. CDR3 length: 15 residues.

The chain is built from TRBV24-1 and TRBJ2-5; 9 nucleotides align to TRBD1. The CDR3 is 16 amino acids. V lost 5 bases and J lost 5; bases outside the gene matches: 11. Looked up from germline, CDR1 is KGHDR and CDR2 is SFDVKD. The CDR3 reads CATSGHRQGDWETQYF. In DNA form, the CDR3 reads TGTGCCACCAGTGGACACCGACAGGGGGATTGGGAGACCCAGTACTTC.

The chain couples TRBV28 to TRBJ1-6; a weak D match, TRBD1 (5 bases). V lost 8 bases to trimming and J lost 11 bases, with 19 bases between them. The CDR3 spans 14 residues. Per germline, CDR1 MDHEN and CDR2 SYDVKM. CDR3 region: CASGLEGTGPPLHF. DNA for the CDR3: TGTGCCAGCGGCTTAGAGGGGACGGGACCACCCCTCCACTTT.

There are a few counts of this clonotype. The chain joins TRBV7-6 to TRBJ2-1, with TRBD1 identical over 9 bases. This CDR3 region has 16 residues. V lost 1 base and J lost 3; bases outside the gene matches: 4. The germline V gene has CDR1 SGHVS and CDR2 FNYEAQ. CDR3 loop: CASSLGGTGYYNEQFF. Here the CDR3 DNA reads TGTGCCAGCAGCTTAGGAGGGACAGGGTACTACAATGAGCAGTTCTTC. Complete variable domain (other parts from reference TRBV7-6 and TRBJ2-1): GAGVSQSPRYKVTKRGQDVALRCDPISGHVSLYWYRQALGQGPEFLTYFNYEAQQDKSGLPNDRFSAERPEGSISTLTIQRTEQRDSAMYRCASSLGGTGYYNEQFFGPGTRLTVL.

Only a few counts were recorded for this clonotype. Its ends do not fully match the called genes, so a read error is possible. The V and J genes are TRBV14 and TRBJ1-2, with D perhaps TRBD1 (6 bases). The CDR3 consists of 14 residues. Per the germline V gene, CDR1 is SGHDN and CDR2 is FVKESK. As DNA, the CDR3 is TGCGCCAGCAGTACCTCGGGGGGCGGCTATGGCTACACCTTC. It is translated as CASSTSGGGYGYTF.